This T cell receptor beta chain was captured in a study of CD8 T cells in ankylosing spondylitis. General study findings and limits: A CD8+ phenotype characterized the disease-linked clones, which were relatively rare in peripheral blood.

A note on this clonotype: Antigen: not known.

Trimming removed 6 bases from V and 2 bases from J, with 13 bases in between. The germline V gene has CDR1 LGHNT and CDR2 FRNRAP. The CDR3 runs to 14 residues. TCRdb recomputed calls from the 5' RACE reads with MiXCR, one row per CDR3 protein. Of some 340,000 distinct CDR3 sequences listed, around 15% are singletons. The sequenced material came from blood, either unsorted or a sorted T cell fraction (not recorded which). The sequence was collected from a male donor with ankylosing spondylitis or in good health (not recorded which). The chain links TRBV12-5 to TRBJ1-1, with no clear D. CDR3 nucleotide sequence: TGTGCTAGTGGCCGAACACGGGCTAACACTGAAGCTTTCTTT. This encodes CASGRTRANTEAFF.